Sequencing of this T cell receptor (beta chain) was carried out in a study of blood T cell repertoires in COVID-19. Study as a whole: Sites across the United States, Italy and Spain contributed samples from acute and convalescent COVID-19.

The germline gives CDR1 ENHRY, CDR2 SYGVKD. The V gene lost 0 bases and the J gene lost 1 base, with 12 bases spanning the gap. The CDR3 covers 16 residues. In the source study's methods: Reference gene primer amplification gave estimated nucleated cell counts. Assay used: immunoSEQ multiplex PCR; TCRdb lists only in-frame clones, some missing. The DNA was the basis for D and trimming; V, J and clone size are from that table. The repertoire includes 150,000 to 250,000 clones, 82% of them detected once, and 10% to 15% sits in the top ten. Across 24 US areas, participants ranged in age from roughly 18 to 95 years. Participant reports of clinical history set cohort assignment.

Sequencing was performed on PBMCs or T cells enriched from blood (not recorded which). V usage is TRBV10-3 and J usage is TRBJ1-1; D is uncertain. This clonotype originated in a man aged 35 to 55 who had recovered from COVID-19. The CDR3 coding sequence is TGTGCCATCAGTGAGTCGACGGTGGCAGGGAACACTGAAGCTTTCTTT. Translation: CAISESTVAGNTEAFF.